The text below deals with one T cell receptor beta chain. This CDR3 is 18 amino acids long. J was trimmed by 0 bases and V by 4 bases; bases with no gene match: 13. CDR1 and CDR2 (germline): SGDLS, YYNGEE. The sample originates from a study of technical replicates of blood from a few donors. The repertoire was sequenced with immunoSEQ multiplex PCR; TCRdb's copy has only in-frame clones and lacks some. The sample lists about 80,000 clones; approximately 94% were seen once. Input material: T cells isolated from PBMCs. V usage is TRBV9 and J usage is TRBJ2-1; 7 bases line up with TRBD2. The receptor was derived from a human donor in good health. The DNA of the CDR3 is TGTGCCAGCAGCACCAGAGACGGGGACTACCACTCCTACAATGAGCAGTTCTTC. Translating it yields CASSTRDGDYHSYNEQFF.